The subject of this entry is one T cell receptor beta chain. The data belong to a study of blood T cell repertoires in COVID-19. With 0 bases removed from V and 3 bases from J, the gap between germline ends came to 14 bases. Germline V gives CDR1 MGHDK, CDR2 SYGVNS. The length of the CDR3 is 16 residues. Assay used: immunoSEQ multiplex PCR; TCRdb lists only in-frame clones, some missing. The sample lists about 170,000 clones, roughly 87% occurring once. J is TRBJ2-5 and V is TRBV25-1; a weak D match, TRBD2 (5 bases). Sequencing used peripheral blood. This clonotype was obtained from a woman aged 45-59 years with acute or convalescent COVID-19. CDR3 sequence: CASSEYGGGGEETQYF. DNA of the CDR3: TGTGCCAGCAGTGAATATGGCGGAGGCGGAGAAGAGACCCAGTACTTC.